A selection of T cell receptor beta chains follows, all from one sample in a study of cytomegalovirus exposure and HLA in healthy donors. Clones were sequenced by immunoSEQ multiplex PCR, and TCRdb holds only the in-frame ones, with some missing. The repertoire holds around 130,000 clones, approximately 80% seen once, with about 1.5% in the top ten. Source material: PBMCs. The receptors originated from a woman between 18 and 29 years old in good health and CMV-seronegative. CDR3s include the opening cysteine and the closing phenylalanine or tryptophan. Each record gives: V gene, J gene, D gene, clone size, CDR3 protein, CDR3 DNA. The D gene is left open where the match is weak. Clone size appears in some rows only: once, few, many, or a class for an expanded clone.

>TRBV2|TRBJ1-2|.|.
CASSLTASLNYGYTF
TGTGCCAGCAGCCTGACAGCTTCACTTAACTATGGCTACACCTTC
>TRBV7-9|TRBJ1-1|.|.
CASSLVGQGNTEAFF
TGTGCCAGCAGCTTAGTGGGCCAGGGGAACACTGAAGCTTTCTTT
>TRBV5-1|TRBJ1-4|TRBD1|.
CASSHTGGTGEKLFF
TGCGCCAGCAGCCACACAGGGGGCACGGGGGAAAAACTGTTTTTT
>TRBV7-2|TRBJ1-2|.|few
CASSLQGVTTGYTF
TGTGCCAGCAGCTTACAGGGTGTAACTACGGGCTACACCTTC
>TRBV5-4|TRBJ1-2|TRBD1|.
CASSRGTDSNYGYTF
TGTGCCAGCAGCCGGGGGACAGACTCCAACTATGGCTACACCTTC
>TRBV6-5|TRBJ2-7|TRBD2|.
CASRSSGNSYEQYF
TGTGCCAGCAGGTCTAGCGGGAACTCCTACGAGCAGTACTTC
>TRBV2|TRBJ2-7|TRBD1|.
CASLWTGITYEQYF
TGTGCCAGCTTATGGACAGGGATAACCTACGAGCAGTACTTC
>TRBV5-5|TRBJ2-7|TRBD2|.
CASSLAGASYEQYF
TGTGCCAGCAGCTTAGCGGGAGCCTCCTACGAGCAGTACTTC
>TRBV4-2|TRBJ2-7|.|few
CASSQEGTGPYEQYF
TGTGCCAGCAGCCAAGAGGGAACAGGACCGTACGAGCAGTACTTC
>TRBV27|TRBJ2-7|.|.
CASSNRISYEQYF
TGTGCCAGCAGTAACAGGATAAGCTACGAGCAGTACTTC
>TRBV2|TRBJ1-1|.|.
CASRDRLNTEAFF
TGTGCCAGCAGGGACAGATTGAACACTGAAGCTTTCTTT
>TRBV19|TRBJ2-5|.|.
CASSISKPQETQYF
TGTGCCAGTAGTATTAGTAAACCCCAAGAGACCCAGTACTTC
>TRBV6-1|TRBJ2-3|TRBD1|.
CASSAGTGDTDTQYF
TGTGCCAGCAGTGCGGGGACAGGTGATACAGATACGCAGTATTTT
>TRBV6-1|TRBJ1-2|TRBD1|.
CASSVEDRGYYGYTF
TGTGCCAGCAGTGTAGAGGACAGGGGGTACTATGGCTACACCTTC
>TRBV7-6|TRBJ2-2|TRBD1|.
CASSLGTGDTGELFF
TGTGCCAGCAGCCTAGGGACAGGGGACACCGGGGAGCTGTTTTTT
>TRBV19|TRBJ1-1|.|.
CASSTTQGLDTEAFF
TGTGCCAGTAGTACCACTCAGGGTCTGGACACTGAAGCTTTCTTT
>TRBV2|TRBJ2-3|TRBD1|.
CASSDGQGSDTQYF
TGTGCCAGCAGTGATGGACAGGGCTCAGATACGCAGTATTTT
>TRBV4-1|TRBJ1-1|.|.
CASSHAGDTEAFF
TGCGCCAGCAGCCACGCAGGTGACACTGAAGCTTTCTTT
>TRBV5-1|TRBJ1-6|.|.
CASSLDRYNSPLHF
TGCGCCAGCAGCTTGGACAGATATAATTCACCCCTCCACTTT
>TRBV4-2|TRBJ2-7|.|once
CASSQDRWGPSYEQYF
TGTGCCAGCAGCCAAGATAGGTGGGGCCCTAGCTACGAGCAGTACTTC
>TRBV14|TRBJ2-7|.|.
CASSQLMVAGSYEQYF
TGTGCCAGCAGCCAACTCATGGTAGCCGGATCCTACGAGCAGTACTTC
>TRBV7-9|TRBJ2-5|.|.
CASSLVSETQYF
TGTGCCAGCAGCTTAGTATCCGAGACCCAGTACTTC
>TRBV6-1|TRBJ1-4|.|.
CASSASGGVREKLFF
TGTGCCAGCAGTGCCTCGGGAGGTGTTCGGGAAAAACTGTTTTTT
>TRBV9|TRBJ2-3|TRBD2|few
CASSPRSGRTGDTQYF
TGTGCCAGCAGCCCGAGGAGCGGGAGGACGGGGGATACGCAGTATTTT
>TRBV7-6|TRBJ1-5|.|.
CASSLQGNQPQHF
TGTGCCAGCAGCTTGCAGGGAAATCAGCCCCAGCATTTT
>TRBV27|TRBJ1-1|.|.
CASSLRGDAEAFF
TGTGCCAGCAGCCTTAGGGGTGACGCTGAAGCTTTCTTT
>TRBV7-3|TRBJ2-1|TRBD1|few
CASSDRQGDYNEQFF
TGTGCCAGCAGCGACCGACAGGGGGATTACAATGAGCAGTTCTTC
>TRBV10-2|TRBJ1-3|.|.
CASREMDSPGNTIYF
TGCGCCAGCAGGGAAATGGACAGTCCTGGAAACACCATATATTTT
>TRBV5-8|TRBJ2-5|TRBD1|few
CASSLVGTGGETQYF
TGTGCCAGCAGCTTGGTGGGGACAGGGGGTGAGACCCAGTACTTC
>TRBV2|TRBJ1-6|TRBD1|few
CAITGTGKNSPLHF
TGTGCCATTACGGGGACAGGGAAGAATTCACCCCTCCACTTT
>TRBV10-3|TRBJ1-2|.|.
CAISESRGRGRYGYTF
TGTGCCATCAGTGAGTCCCGGGGACGGGGGAGGTATGGCTACACCTTC
>TRBV5-5|TRBJ2-7|TRBD1|.
CASSLQGGRREQYF
TGTGCCAGCAGCTTACAGGGGGGTCGGCGCGAGCAGTACTTC
>TRBV25-1|TRBJ1-5|TRBD1|.
CASSGTGANQPQHF
TGTGCCAGCAGTGGTACAGGGGCCAATCAGCCCCAGCATTTT
>TRBV7-9|TRBJ2-3|TRBD2|.
CASSLLGAGGTDTQYF
TGTGCCAGCAGCTTATTGGGAGCGGGAGGCACAGATACGCAGTATTTT
>TRBV5-6|TRBJ2-1|TRBD1|few
CASSPPRTGKYNEQFF
TGTGCCAGCAGCCCCCCTCGGACAGGGAAGTACAATGAGCAGTTCTTC
>TRBV19|TRBJ1-6|TRBD1|.
CASADRGYNSPLHF
TGTGCCAGTGCGGACAGGGGCTATAATTCACCCCTCCACTTT
>TRBV7-9|TRBJ1-1|.|.
CASDYPRQGKTEAFF
TGTGCCAGCGATTATCCCAGGCAGGGGAAGACTGAAGCTTTCTTT
>TRBV5-6|TRBJ1-6|TRBD1|.
CASSLKFSGRRGLEAPLHF
TGTGCCAGCAGCTTGAAGTTCTCGGGCCGCAGGGGGCTTGAGGCACCCCTCCACTTT
>TRBV10-1|TRBJ2-5|.|.
CASSEGGSETQYF
TGCGCCAGCAGCGAGGGGGGGTCCGAGACCCAGTACTTC
>TRBV18|TRBJ1-1|.|once
CASSPIARQGGSMNTEAFF
TGTGCCAGCTCACCAATCGCGAGACAAGGGGGTTCTATGAACACTGAAGCTTTCTTT
>TRBV5-1|TRBJ2-2|.|.
CASSVPIGELFF
TGCGCTAGCAGCGTCCCAATCGGGGAGCTGTTTTTT
>TRBV13|TRBJ2-3|.|.
CASSHLMAPTDTQYF
TGTGCCAGCAGCCATCTTATGGCACCCACAGATACGCAGTATTTT
>TRBV7-9|TRBJ1-1|TRBD1|.
CSVIWPGQTNTEAFF
TGTTCCGTCATTTGGCCGGGACAGACGAACACTGAAGCTTTCTTT
>TRBV13|TRBJ2-5|.|.
CASSLRDQGTQYF
TGTGCCAGCAGCCTTAGGGATCAGGGGACCCAGTACTTC
>TRBV7-2|TRBJ2-7|.|.
CASSLGGQGYEQYF
TGTGCCAGCAGCTTAGGCGGTCAGGGCTACGAGCAGTACTTC
>TRBV5-1|TRBJ1-2|TRBD1|once
CASRGQGGYGYTF
TGCGCCAGCCGGGGACAGGGAGGGTATGGCTACACCTTC
>TRBV28|TRBJ2-1|TRBD1|.
CASSFLGGENEQFF
TGTGCCAGCAGTTTTCTAGGGGGCGAAAATGAGCAGTTCTTC
>TRBV11-2|TRBJ2-2|TRBD2|.
CASSSSGLAAGELFF
TGTGCCAGCAGCTCCTCTGGACTAGCGGCCGGGGAGCTGTTTTTT
>TRBV7-2|TRBJ2-1|.|.
CASSLPGISRNEQFF
TGTGCCAGCAGCTTACCGGGGATTAGCCGCAATGAGCAGTTCTTC
>TRBV15|TRBJ2-3|.|.
CATSSRPTDTQYF
TGTGCCACCAGCTCGCGTCCCACAGATACGCAGTATTTT
>TRBV6-1|TRBJ1-2|.|.
CASSEGQLYGYTF
TGTGCCAGCAGTGAAGGACAGCTCTATGGCTACACCTTC
>TRBV7-3|TRBJ2-1|.|.
CASSLGGPGNEQFF
TGTGCCAGCAGCTTGGGGGGGCCGGGTAATGAGCAGTTCTTC
>TRBV7-9|TRBJ1-1|.|.
CASSFLSTEAFF
TGTGCCAGCAGCTTTCTCAGCACTGAAGCTTTCTTT
>TRBV7-2|TRBJ1-2|.|.
CASSSLYGYTF
TGTGCCAGCAGCTCCCTATATGGCTACACCTTC
>TRBV11-2|TRBJ1-5|.|.
CASSLEGSETQHF
TGTGCCAGCAGCTTAGAGGGGAGCGAGACCCAGCATTTT
>TRBV19|TRBJ1-1|TRBD1|.
CASSIGTGNTEAFF
TGTGCCAGTAGTATTGGGACAGGGAACACTGAAGCTTTCTTT